This T cell receptor beta chain was recovered during a study of CD8 T cells in Susac syndrome. Healthy donors served as the controls. They were matched for age and sex. RNA in amounts of roughly 0.5 to 1 ug was reverse transcribed with random hexamers. TCRdb fed the immunoSEQ multiplex PCR reads into MiXCR, producing one record per CDR3 protein. In the table there are around 190,000 distinct CDR3 sequences, roughly 94% of which are singletons. The V segment lost 7 bases and the J segment 9 bases; nucleotides outside the gene matches: 9. The CDR3 totals 14 residues. Study observations and caveats: By the study's own acknowledgment, its TCR sequencing and HLA analysis included relatively few individuals.

Turning to this clonotype: Antigen: not known.

The source material was CD4+ T cells from PBMCs. This TCR was recovered from a human donor in good health. This chain joins TRBV12-3 or TRBV12-4 and TRBJ1-6; 7 bases are a match to TRBD1. The CDR3 spells CASKPPDRASPLHF. The CDR3 DNA follows: TGTGCCAGCAAGCCACCAGACAGGGCTTCACCCCTCCACTTT.